These T cell receptor beta chains were read from a single sample in a study of T-cell reconstitution after alpha-beta-depleted transplantation in children. Via MiXCR, TCRdb re-called the PCR reads, giving one row per CDR3 protein. The sample yields about 250,000 distinct CDR3 sequences, more than 20% seen once. The starting material was PBMCs, mostly from graft donor cells, obtained 360 days after TCRalphabeta/CD19-depleted stem cell transplant. These TCRs come from a female patient aged 2-10 years who had a stem cell transplant for congenital amegakaryocytic thrombocytopenia, so the T cells may come from the graft donor. The CDR3 runs from the conserved cysteine through the conserved F or W. D genes are given only for firm matches. Not all rows give a size; the values are once, few, many and, for expanded clones, a class.

V,size,J,D,length,DNA,CDR3
TRBV12-3/TRBV12-4,NA,TRBJ2-7,TRBD2,14,TGTGCCAGCAGAGTCGGGGGGGCGACGAGGGAGCAGTACTTC,CASRVGGATREQYF
TRBV20-1,few,TRBJ2-3,NA,13,TGCAGTGCTAGAGATGCGGGGTTGGATACGCAGTATTTT,CSARDAGLDTQYF
TRBV6-5,once,TRBJ2-5,NA,10,TGTGCCACCGGTCGGGGGACCCAGTACTTC,CATGRGTQYF
TRBV7-9,few,TRBJ2-3,NA,13,TGTGCCAGCAGCTTTTGGCGCACAGATACGCAGTATTTT,CASSFWRTDTQYF
TRBV4-3,NA,TRBJ2-7,TRBD1,15,TGCGCCAGCAGCCAAGACTGGGACAGGGGTTACGAGCAGTACTTC,CASSQDWDRGYEQYF
TRBV12-3/TRBV12-4,many,TRBJ2-5,NA,13,TGTGCCAGCAGTTTGAGGGTCCGTGAGACCCAGTACTTC,CASSLRVRETQYF
TRBV25-1,few,TRBJ1-6,NA,13,TGTGCCAGCAGTGAGGCAGGTCGGTCACCCCTCCACTTT,CASSEAGRSPLHF
TRBV28,many,TRBJ2-3,TRBD1,15,TGTGCCAGCAGCCTACCGGGACAGGGCACAGATACGCAGTATTTT,CASSLPGQGTDTQYF
TRBV7-6,many,TRBJ2-2,NA,15,TGTGCCAGCAGCTTAGGGACTCGTTCCACCGGGGAGCTGTTTTTT,CASSLGTRSTGELFF
TRBV12-3/TRBV12-4,NA,TRBJ1-5,NA,13,TGTGCCAGCAGTCCTCACAAGAATCAGCCCCAGCATTTT,CASSPHKNQPQHF
TRBV20-1,NA,TRBJ1-1,TRBD1,18,TGCAGTGCTAGGACCCCACCCAGGACAGGGGGGGGGAACACTGAAGCTTTCTTT,CSARTPPRTGGGNTEAFF
TRBV2,NA,TRBJ2-7,NA,15,TGTGCCAGCAGTGGGAGCCCGGGGGCAGGGGACGAGCAGTACTTC,CASSGSPGAGDEQYF
TRBV5-1,NA,TRBJ2-3,TRBD2,16,TGCGCCAGCAGCTTGAGGACTAGCGGGGGGTCAGATACGCAGTATTTT,CASSLRTSGGSDTQYF
TRBV12-3/TRBV12-4,few,TRBJ2-1,NA,14,TGTGCCAGCAGTTTCCGGACGGGTGGCGATGAGCAGTTCTTC,CASSFRTGGDEQFF
TRBV2,NA,TRBJ2-7,TRBD2,13,TGTGCCAGCAATGGACTAGCGGGGGTGGAGCAGTACTTC,CASNGLAGVEQYF
TRBV4-3,few,TRBJ2-5,TRBD1,15,TGCGCCAGCAGCCCGGAACCAGGGGGCCGGGAGACCCAGTACTTC,CASSPEPGGRETQYF
TRBV28,few,TRBJ1-3,NA,14,TGTGCCAGCAGTGTCACAGGCGTTGGAAACACCATATATTTT,CASSVTGVGNTIYF
TRBV20-1,NA,TRBJ2-5,NA,11,TGCAGTGGGCAGGGGGGAGAGACCCAGTACTTC,CSGQGGETQYF
TRBV4-1,few,TRBJ2-2,NA,16,TGCGCCAGCAGCCAGGTACAGACTCTCTACACCGGGGAGCTGTTTTTT,CASSQVQTLYTGELFF
TRBV7-2,NA,TRBJ2-3,TRBD2,17,TGTGCCAGCAGCTTAGTGGGAACTAGCGGGGGGACAGATACGCAGTATTTT,CASSLVGTSGGTDTQYF
TRBV24-1,NA,TRBJ2-1,TRBD2,13,TGTGCCACCAGTCGGGGGGGTTACAATGAGCAGTTCTTC,CATSRGGYNEQFF
TRBV18,NA,TRBJ2-5,TRBD2,14,TGTGCCAGCTCAGACCAGACGGGAGGAGAGACCCAGTACTTC,CASSDQTGGETQYF
TRBV29-1,NA,TRBJ2-7,TRBD2,12,TGCAGCGTTGCCCCCTGGGGGGGCGAGCAGTACTTC,CSVAPWGGEQYF
TRBV6-6,NA,TRBJ2-7,TRBD2,13,TGTGCCAGCAGTTACGGACTAGCCTACGAGCAGTACTTC,CASSYGLAYEQYF
TRBV10-3,few,TRBJ2-3,NA,14,TGTGCCACCTCCGCGGACAGCCGCACAGATACGCAGTATTTT,CATSADSRTDTQYF
TRBV20-1,NA,TRBJ2-1,NA,13,TGCAGTGCTACATCCAGTCGGGACAATGAGCAGTTCTTC,CSATSSRDNEQFF
TRBV20-1,once,TRBJ2-1,TRBD2,14,TGCAGTGCTCCGACTAGCGGGAGGGGAAATGAGCAGTTCTTC,CSAPTSGRGNEQFF
TRBV28,once,TRBJ2-4,NA,14,TGTGCCAGCAGCCGACTGGACCCCAAAAACATTCAGTACTTC,CASSRLDPKNIQYF
TRBV10-3,NA,TRBJ1-1,NA,12,TGTGCCATCAGTGGGGGGGTTACTGAAGCTTTCTTT,CAISGGVTEAFF
TRBV29-1,few,TRBJ2-5,TRBD2,13,TGCAGCGTCTGGGCCTGGGAGGGAGAGACCCAGTACTTC,CSVWAWEGETQYF
TRBV28,NA,TRBJ2-7,TRBD1,15,TGTGCCAGCAGTTGGACAGGGTCGATCGCCTACGAGCAGTACTTC,CASSWTGSIAYEQYF
TRBV6-2/TRBV6-3,NA,TRBJ2-7,NA,15,TGTGCCAGCAGTCAGCCTGGCCGGACTCAGGGCGAGCAGTACTTC,CASSQPGRTQGEQYF
TRBV4-2,few,TRBJ1-3,NA,14,TGTGCCAGCAGCCAAGATACAGCCGGAAACACCATATATTTT,CASSQDTAGNTIYF
TRBV7-9,NA,TRBJ1-1,NA,13,TGTGCCACCAGCTTAGATCGGGAGCGAGAAGCTTTCTTT,CATSLDREREAFF
TRBV5-6,NA,TRBJ2-1,NA,16,TGTGCCAGCAGCTTGAGGTGGTGGAGCTCCTACAATGAGCAGTTCTTC,CASSLRWWSSYNEQFF
TRBV20-1,NA,TRBJ2-7,NA,12,TGCAGTGGGGCACAGTATTCCTACGAGCAGTACTTC,CSGAQYSYEQYF